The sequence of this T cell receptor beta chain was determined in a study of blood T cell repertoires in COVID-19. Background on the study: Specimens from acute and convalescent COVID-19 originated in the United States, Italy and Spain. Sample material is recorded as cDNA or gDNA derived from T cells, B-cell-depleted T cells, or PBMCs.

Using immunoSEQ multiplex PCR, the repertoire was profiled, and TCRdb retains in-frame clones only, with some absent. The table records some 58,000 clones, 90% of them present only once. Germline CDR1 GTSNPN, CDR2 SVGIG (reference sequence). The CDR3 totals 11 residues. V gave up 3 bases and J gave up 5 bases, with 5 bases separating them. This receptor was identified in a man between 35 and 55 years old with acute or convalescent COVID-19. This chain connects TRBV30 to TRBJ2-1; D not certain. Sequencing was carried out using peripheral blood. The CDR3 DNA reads TGTGCCTGGAGCGGTGACAATGAGCAGTTCTTC. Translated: CAWSGDNEQFF.